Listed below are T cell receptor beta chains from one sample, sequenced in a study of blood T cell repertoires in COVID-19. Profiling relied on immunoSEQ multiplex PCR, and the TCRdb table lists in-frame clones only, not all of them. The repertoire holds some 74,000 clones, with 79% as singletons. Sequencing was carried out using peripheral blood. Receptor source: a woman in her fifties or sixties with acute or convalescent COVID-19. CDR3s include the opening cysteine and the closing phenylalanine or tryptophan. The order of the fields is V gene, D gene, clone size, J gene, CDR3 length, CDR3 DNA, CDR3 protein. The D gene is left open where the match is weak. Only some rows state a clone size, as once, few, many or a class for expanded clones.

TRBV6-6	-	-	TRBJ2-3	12	TGTGCCTGCAGGGCCTCCCCAGATACGCAGTATTTT	CACRASPDTQYF
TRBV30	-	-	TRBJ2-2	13	TGTGCCTGGACCTACAGGATGACCGGGGAGCTGTTTTTT	CAWTYRMTGELFF
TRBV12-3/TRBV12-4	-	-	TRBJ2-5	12	TGTGCCAGCAGTTACAGGGAGCGGACCCAGTACTTC	CASSYRERTQYF
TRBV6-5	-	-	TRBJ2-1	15	TGTGCCAGCAGAAAACCTAGCTTCGCTTACAATGAGCAGTTCTTC	CASRKPSFAYNEQFF
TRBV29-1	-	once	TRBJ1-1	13	TGCAGAGCTGGGGTCCGGGATGACACTGAAGCTTTCTTT	CRAGVRDDTEAFF
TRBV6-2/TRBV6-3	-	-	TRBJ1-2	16	TGTGCCAGCAGTTACCGACAAGCCGGTCTGAGCTATGGCTACACCTTC	CASSYRQAGLSYGYTF
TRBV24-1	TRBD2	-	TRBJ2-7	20	TGTGCCACCAGTGATTCCAAAACCCCCGGACTAGCGGGAGGATTTTACGAGCAGTACTTC	CATSDSKTPGLAGGFYEQYF
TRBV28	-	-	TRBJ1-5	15	TGTGCCAGCAGTTCAGGGAATGACCTCAATCAGCCCCAGCATTTT	CASSSGNDLNQPQHF
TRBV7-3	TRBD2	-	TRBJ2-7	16	TGTGCCAGCAGCTTAAGCCCCGTGACTAGCGAGTACGAGCAGTACTTC	CASSLSPVTSEYEQYF
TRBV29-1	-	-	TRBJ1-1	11	TGCAGCGTTGAACTAAATCCTAAAGCTTTCTTT	CSVELNPKAFF
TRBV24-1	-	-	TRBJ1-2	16	TGTGCCACCAGTGATCCTGCAGGGCCTCCTAACTATGGCTACACCTTC	CATSDPAGPPNYGYTF
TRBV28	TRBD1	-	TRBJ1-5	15	TGTGCCAGCAGTCCCGGGACAGGGGATTTACAGCCCCAGCATTTT	CASSPGTGDLQPQHF
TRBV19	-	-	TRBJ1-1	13	TGTGCCAGTAGTATACAGGGAATCACTGAAGCTTTCTTT	CASSIQGITEAFF
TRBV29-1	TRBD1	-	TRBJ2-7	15	TGCAGCGTTGAAATGGACAGGGGAGCTTCCTACGAGCAGTACTTC	CSVEMDRGASYEQYF
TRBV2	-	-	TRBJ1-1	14	TGTGCCAGCAAGCCGACAGAAGGGAACACTGAAGCTTTCTTT	CASKPTEGNTEAFF
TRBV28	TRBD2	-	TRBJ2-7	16	TGTGCCAGCAGTTCACCCACGGGGGGAGTTGGCGACGAGCAGTACTTC	CASSSPTGGVGDEQYF
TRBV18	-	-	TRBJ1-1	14	TGTGCCAGCTCACCATTGACCGGCGGCGCTGAAGCTTTCTTT	CASSPLTGGAEAFF
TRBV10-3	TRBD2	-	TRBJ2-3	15	TGTGCCACCCGGGCGGGGGGCTTATTGTCAGATACGCAGTATTTT	CATRAGGLLSDTQYF
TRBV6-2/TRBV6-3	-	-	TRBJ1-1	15	TGTGCCAGCAGTTACTTCAGGGGAGCGAACACTGAAGCTTTCTTT	CASSYFRGANTEAFF
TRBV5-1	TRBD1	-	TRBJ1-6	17	TGCGCCAGCAGCTTGGCCGGGACAGGGGATTATAATTCACCCCTCCACTTT	CASSLAGTGDYNSPLHF